The 29 T cell receptor beta chains given below trace back to one sample, sequenced in a study of blood T cells in healthy people across ages. Then a second PCR, running roughly 7 to 11 cycles, was carried out with a sample-barcoded 5' primer and a J-beta primer mix. One entry per CDR3 protein results from TCRdb running MiXCR on the 5' RACE reads. The table lists roughly 800,000 distinct CDR3 sequences, about 62% of them singletons. Material for sequencing was blood. These receptors were collected from a young man in good health.

V and J are TRBV27 and TRBJ2-1; 10 bases are shared with TRBD2. CDR1 and CDR2 from the germline V gene are MNHEY and SMNVEV (reference sequence). This CDR3 is 15 amino acids long. With V trimmed by 7 bases and J by 5 bases, 8 bases remained unmatched. Here the CDR3 reads CASTNSGRSNNEQFF. The CDR3 DNA is TGTGCCAGCACCAATAGCGGGAGGTCTAACAATGAGCAGTTCTTC.

The chain has TRBV29-1 and TRBJ2-2; D remains unclear. Trimming cost V 5 bases and J 5 bases, with 9 bases left between them. This CDR3 comprises 12 residues. In germline, CDR1 is SQVTM, CDR2 ANQGSEA. CDR3 amino acids: CSVSSWTGELFF. The CDR3, as DNA: TGCAGCGTTTCGTCGTGGACCGGGGAGCTGTTTTTT.

There are many counts of this clonotype. V gene TRBV7-2 combines with J gene TRBJ2-5; 9 positions match TRBD2. The CDR3 runs to 14 residues. Germline CDR1 and CDR2: SGHTA and FQGNSA. Trimming removed 2 bases from V and 4 bases from J; junction bases left unmatched: 2. The CDR3 DNA reads as TGTGCCAGCAGCTTAAGTAGCGGGGGAGAGACCCAGTACTTC. Amino acids: CASSLSSGGETQYF.

As for this clonotype: One base away lies a much larger clone, so this may be a sequencing read error. The chain is built from TRBV6-6 and TRBJ2-1; D not certain. The CDR3 has 13 amino acids. The V gene lost 7 bases and the J gene lost 10 bases, with 17 bases spanning the gap. The germline CDR1 and CDR2 sequences are MNHNY and SVGAGI (reference sequence). CDR3 loop: CASIYAESWEQFF. The CDR3 nucleotides are TGTGCCAGCATTTATGCGGAATCGTGGGAGCAGTTCTTC.

The sample holds one count of this clonotype. V is TRBV12-3 or TRBV12-4 and J is TRBJ2-3; D is tentatively TRBD1 or TRBD2 (5 bases each). V gave up 4 bases and J gave up 1 base, with 12 bases separating them. CDR3 size: 15 residues. CDR3 residues: CASSWPRGGTDTQYF. In DNA form, the CDR3 reads TGTGCCAGCAGTTGGCCTCGAGGGGGCACAGATACGCAGTATTTT.

This chain joins TRBV5-1 and TRBJ2-7; tentatively, D is TRBD1 (5 bases). V was cut by 0 bases and J by 6 bases, with 16 bases left in between. The CDR3 covers 15 residues. The V gene's germline CDR1 is SGHRS and CDR2 YFSETQ. CDR3 DNA sequence: TGCGCCAGCAGCTTGGTTGGAGAAGGGGTCCGCGAGCAGTACTTC. This sequence encodes CASSLVGEGVREQYF. Full variable domain (rest looked up from reference TRBV5-1 and TRBJ2-7): KAGVTQTPRYLIKTRGQQVTLSCSPISGHRSVSWYQQTPGQGLQFLFEYFSETQRNKGNFPGRFSGRQFSNSRSEMNVSTLELGDSALYLCASSLVGEGVREQYFGPGTRLTVT.

The chain recombines TRBV7-2 with TRBJ2-1; D might be TRBD1 (7 bases). Germline V CDR1 and CDR2: SGHTA, FQGNSA. The CDR3 is 14 amino acids. V was trimmed by 5 bases and J by 9 bases, leaving 17 bases between them. CDR3 region: CASSRDRVGGEQFF. DNA of the CDR3: TGTGCCAGCAGCCGTGACAGGGTCGGGGGTGAGCAGTTCTTC.

The chain combines TRBV18 with TRBJ2-1; D is unresolved. This CDR3 spans 16 amino acids. The V end lost 4 bases, the J end lost 7 bases, and 20 bases lay between the germline ends. The germline CDR1 and CDR2 sequences are KGHSH and LQKENI. CDR3 loop: CASSLNAANPRNEQFF. The CDR3 DNA reads TGTGCCAGCTCACTGAATGCGGCCAACCCAAGGAATGAGCAGTTCTTC.

The genes are TRBV4-2 and TRBJ2-7; no definite D call. This CDR3 region has 17 residues. Trimming cost V 1 base and J 2 bases, with 18 bases left between them. Germline V lookup: CDR1 LGHNA, CDR2 YNFKEQ. CDR3 sequence: CASSQVHEVSRAYEQYF. In DNA, the CDR3 is TGTGCCAGCAGCCAAGTTCATGAGGTCTCTAGGGCCTACGAGCAGTACTTC.

The V and J genes are TRBV7-9 and TRBJ2-7, with D unresolved. V shed 6 bases and J shed 7 bases, with 19 bases lying between them. The CDR3 loop spans 14 amino acids. CDR1 is SEHNR and CDR2 is FQNEAQ in the germline V gene (reference sequence). CDR3 region: CASSLPMTLREQYF. In DNA form, the CDR3 reads TGTGCCAGCAGTTTGCCTATGACACTAAGAGAGCAGTACTTC. The variable domain in full, with the rest retrieved from reference TRBV7-9 and TRBJ2-7, is DTGVSQNPRHKITKRGQNVTFRCDPISEHNRLYWYRQTLGQGPEFLTYFQNEAQLEKSRLLSDRFSAERPKGSFSTLEIQRTEQGDSAMYLCASSLPMTLREQYFGPGTRLTVT.

This clonotype appeared a few times. The chain carries TRBV7-2 and TRBJ2-1; D is perhaps TRBD2 (6 bases). CDR1 and CDR2 (germline): SGHTA, FQGNSA. The CDR3 length is 15 residues. Trimming left V 1 base short and J 4 bases short, with 11 bases between. CDR3 in DNA: TGTGCCAGCAGCTTAGATCGGCGGGATTACAATGAGCAGTTCTTC. It is translated as CASSLDRRDYNEQFF.

This clonotype was seen a handful of times. The chain is built from TRBV12-3 or TRBV12-4 and TRBJ2-5; D gene uncertain. V was pared by 7 bases and J by 5 bases, with 8 bases between. The CDR3 is 11 amino acids. For the CDR3, the DNA is TGTGCCAGCAACTTAGGCGAGACCCAGTACTTC. Amino acid sequence: CASNLGETQYF.

CDR3 in amino acids: CASSSRGWDNEQFF. CDR3 coding DNA: TGCGCCAGCAGCTCCAGGGGTTGGGACAATGAGCAGTTCTTC. V is TRBV4-3 and J is TRBJ2-1; possible D gene TRBD1, 6 bases. Germline CDR1 LGHNA, CDR2 YSLEER. CDR3 length: 14 residues. V lost 5 bases and J 5 bases, leaving 13 bases between the germline ends.

The chain uses TRBV20-1 and TRBJ1-2; D uncertain. There are 12 residues in the CDR3. V dropped 3 bases and J dropped 2 bases, with 7 bases sitting between them. Germline V gene sequence: CDR1 DFQATT, CDR2 SNEGSKA (reference sequence). CDR3 bases: TGCAGTGCTAGTCTCTCGAACTATGGCTACACCTTC. Amino acid sequence: CSASLSNYGYTF.

The chain carries TRBV20-1 and TRBJ2-3; D may be TRBD1 (5 bases). Trimming stripped 5 bases from V and 3 bases from J, with 9 bases between. CDR1 DFQATT and CDR2 SNEGSKA come from the germline V gene (reference sequence). The CDR3 consists of 12 residues. The CDR3 spells CSAYKGTDTQYF. The CDR3 DNA reads TGCAGTGCTTATAAGGGGACAGATACGCAGTATTTT.

This clonotype came up a few times. The chain links TRBV5-1 to TRBJ2-4, with D tentatively TRBD1 or TRBD2 (5 bases each). CDR1 and CDR2 (germline): SGHRS, YFSETQ. Trimming left V 5 bases short and J 9 bases short, with 15 bases between. The CDR3 length is 13 residues. The CDR3 DNA reads as TGCGCCAGCAGTAGGGACCCACCGAGCATTCAGTACTTC. This translates into CASSRDPPSIQYF. Full variable domain (rest looked up from reference TRBV5-1 and TRBJ2-4): KAGVTQTPRYLIKTRGQQVTLSCSPISGHRSVSWYQQTPGQGLQFLFEYFSETQRNKGNFPGRFSGRQFSNSRSEMNVSTLELGDSALYLCASSRDPPSIQYFGAGTRLSVL.

This clonotype was found a few times. The V call is TRBV20-1, the J call TRBJ1-5, with D possibly being TRBD1 (6 bases). The CDR3 spans 16 residues. V was cut by 5 bases and J by 0 bases, with 17 bases left in between. Germline V CDR1 and CDR2: DFQATT, SNEGSKA (reference sequence). The CDR3 DNA follows: TGCAGTGCTCCAGACTTACAGGGAGGTAGCAATCAGCCCCAGCATTTT. This translates into CSAPDLQGGSNQPQHF.

The chain links TRBV6-1 to TRBJ1-2; no definite D call. The V end lost 0 bases, the J end lost 0 bases, and 8 bases lay between the germline ends. The germline CDR1 and CDR2 sequences are MNHNS and SASEGT. The CDR3 covers 15 residues. CDR3 region: CASSEAQLPNYGYTF. The CDR3 DNA reads as TGTGCCAGCAGTGAAGCACAGCTTCCTAACTATGGCTACACCTTC.

Only one count was recorded for this clonotype. The chain joins TRBV6-1 to TRBJ2-1; 14 bases line up with TRBD2. This CDR3 has 17 residues. V shed 4 bases and J 6 bases; nucleotides not matched to a gene: 8. CDR1 and CDR2 from the germline V gene are MNHNS and SASEGT. The CDR3 region is CASSGGLAGGIGNEQFF. CDR3 DNA: TGTGCCAGCAGTGGCGGACTAGCGGGGGGCATTGGCAATGAGCAGTTCTTC.

The rearrangement joins TRBV3-1 to TRBJ2-1, with TRBD2 identical over 9 bases. The CDR3 spans 15 residues. The V and J ends lost 0 bases and 15 bases, in that order; junction bases with no gene match: 12. Germline loops: CDR1 LGHDT, CDR2 YNNKEL (reference sequence). In DNA form, the CDR3 reads TGTGCCAGCAGCCAAGATCACTATACGCGGGAGGGCCTGTTCTTC. It codes for CASSQDHYTREGLFF.

The chain uses TRBV20-1 and TRBJ2-1; weak D call: TRBD2 (6 bases). The germline gives CDR1 DFQATT, CDR2 SNEGSKA (reference sequence). The CDR3 contains 12 residues. Trimming left V 3 bases short and J 6 bases short, with 9 bases between. CDR3 amino acids: CSARGLINEQFF. The CDR3 DNA reads as TGCAGTGCTAGGGGACTCATCAATGAGCAGTTCTTC.

The rearrangement joins TRBV10-3 to TRBJ1-2; D gene uncertain. Germline V lookup: CDR1 ENHRY, CDR2 SYGVKD. The V end was cut by 2 bases, the J end by 5 bases, with 6 bases between. The CDR3 is made up of 12 amino acids. CDR3 protein: CAISEALYGYTF. The CDR3 nucleotides are TGTGCCATCAGTGAGGCACTATATGGCTACACCTTC.

The V and J genes are TRBV5-1 and TRBJ1-1, with D tentatively TRBD1 (5 bases). Germline values: CDR1 SGHRS, CDR2 YFSETQ. The CDR3 runs 13 residues. V lost 0 bases to trimming and J lost 8 bases, with 11 bases between them. In DNA form, the CDR3 reads TGCGCCAGCAGCTTGGGTGGGGCTGGCGAAGCTTTCTTT. Translating gives CASSLGGAGEAFF.

The chain employs TRBV29-1 and TRBJ2-1; no reliable D call. The length of the CDR3 is 11 residues. The germline CDR1 and CDR2 sequences are SQVTM and ANQGSEA. V lost 1 base, J lost 8 bases, and 6 bases lay in between. CDR3 DNA sequence: TGCAGCGTTGAAGTAGTCTATGAGCAGTTCTTC. Translating it yields CSVEVVYEQFF.

This chain uses TRBV15 with TRBJ2-5, with D maybe TRBD1 (6 bases). The germline gives CDR1 LNHNV, CDR2 YYDKDF (reference sequence). This CDR3 is 15 amino acids long. V gave up 4 bases and J gave up 0 bases, with 12 bases separating them. The DNA for the CDR3 is TGTGCCACCAGCACCGGGACACCGTACCAAGAGACCCAGTACTTC. As protein: CATSTGTPYQETQYF.

The chain combines TRBV7-2 with TRBJ2-7, with D unclear. Germline V gene lookup returns CDR1 SGHTA and CDR2 FQGNSA. CDR3 length: 15 amino acids. V lost 4 bases and J lost 2, with 15 bases in between. CDR3 DNA: TGTGCCAGCAGCTCAAATGTGGGCTCCGCCTACGAGCAGTACTTC. Protein: CASSSNVGSAYEQYF.

The V and J genes are TRBV27 and TRBJ2-1; 11 positions match TRBD2. This CDR3 has 17 residues. V dropped 2 bases and J dropped 2; count of bases not matched to a gene: 5. Germline lookup yields CDR1 MNHEY and CDR2 SMNVEV (reference sequence). The CDR3 region is CASSLGSSGRPYNEQFF. The CDR3 DNA follows: TGTGCCAGCAGTTTAGGGTCTAGCGGGAGGCCCTACAATGAGCAGTTCTTC.

For this clonotype: A much larger clone lies a single base off, so this may be a read error. The rearrangement joins TRBV12-3 or TRBV12-4 to TRBJ1-1; unclear D gene. The length of the CDR3 is 16 residues. V was pared by 4 bases and J by 4 bases, with 19 bases between. CDR3 sequence (DNA): TGTGCCAGCAGTTCAGCAGTTGGAGGGTTCCCCACTGAAGCTTTCTTT. Translating gives CASSSAVGGFPTEAFF.

This rearrangement joins TRBV7-2 to TRBJ1-5, with no clear D. CDR1 SGHTA and CDR2 FQGNSA come from the germline V gene. V was cut by 3 bases and J by 6 bases, with 9 bases left in between. This CDR3 region has 13 residues. CDR3 nucleotides: TGTGCCAGCAGCTTGACGTCAGCTCAGCCCCAGCATTTT. Protein sequence: CASSLTSAQPQHF.